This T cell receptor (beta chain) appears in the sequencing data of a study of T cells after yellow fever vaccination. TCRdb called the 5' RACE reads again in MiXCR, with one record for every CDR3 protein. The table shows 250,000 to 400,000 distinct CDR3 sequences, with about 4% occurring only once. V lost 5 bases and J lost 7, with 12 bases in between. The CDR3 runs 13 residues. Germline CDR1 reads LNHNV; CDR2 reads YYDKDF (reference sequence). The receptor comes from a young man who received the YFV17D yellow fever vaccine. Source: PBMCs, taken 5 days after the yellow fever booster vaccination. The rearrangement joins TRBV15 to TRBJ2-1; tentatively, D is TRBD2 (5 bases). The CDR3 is CATSLASANEQFF. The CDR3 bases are TGTGCCACCAGCCTAGCCAGTGCGAATGAGCAGTTCTTC.